This TCR beta chain derives from a study of T-cell reconstitution after alpha-beta-depleted transplantation in children. Study findings and constraints: T-cell counts and diversity were attributed mostly to newly produced T cells one year after transplant. Expanded clones from the graft, numbering several hundred, reportedly supplied alpha-beta T cells about two months after transplant. At day 60, the high TCRbeta diversity found in some patients originated from recipient T cells and thymic progenitors that had survived.

V shed 5 bases and J 3 bases; nucleotides not matched to a gene: 4. There are 14 residues in the CDR3. The germline gives CDR1 KGHSH, CDR2 LQKENI. For this clonotype: Its antigen is currently unknown.

The library targeted TCRbeta and was prepared with unique molecular identifiers. MiXCR, applied by TCRdb to the PCR reads, yields one record per CDR3 protein. The data hold about 250,000 distinct CDR3 sequences, with roughly 25% observed a single time. The rearrangement joins TRBV18 to TRBJ2-3; 8 bases align to TRBD2. Sequenced material: PBMCs, mostly from graft donor cells, taken 360 days after TCRalphabeta/CD19-depleted stem cell transplant. The source of this sequence is a female patient aged 2 to 10 who had a stem cell transplant for congenital amegakaryocytic thrombocytopenia, so the T cells may come from the graft donor. The chain's CDR3 is CASSTSGGTDTQYF. Written as DNA, the CDR3 is TGTGCCAGCTCAACCTCGGGGGGGACAGATACGCAGTATTTT.